This T cell receptor beta chain is from a study of blood T cell repertoires in COVID-19. The wider study: Some COVID-19 samples were acute and others convalescent; all came from the United States, Italy and Spain. Sources were T cells, B-cell-depleted T cells, or PBMCs; the material itself was cDNA or gDNA.

Per the original methods: Quantification of nucleated cells was approximated via reference gene primer amplification. Clones were sequenced by immunoSEQ multiplex PCR, and TCRdb holds only the in-frame ones, with some missing. The DNA gave D and trimming, while V, J and clone size come from that table. The table shows 70,000 to 90,000 clones, with 75% to 90% occurring only once. The source material was peripheral blood. The sequence was obtained from a human donor in a cohort sampled during active COVID-19.

The CDR3 bases are TGTGCCAGCAGCACGACAGGGCATTATGGCTACACCTTC. Translating gives CASSTTGHYGYTF. The genes are TRBV25-1 and TRBJ1-2; 7 bases map to TRBD1. Germline CDR1 and CDR2: MGHDK and SYGVNS. The CDR3 spans 13 residues. V shed 6 bases, J shed 5 bases, and the junction held 6 bases outside the gene matches.